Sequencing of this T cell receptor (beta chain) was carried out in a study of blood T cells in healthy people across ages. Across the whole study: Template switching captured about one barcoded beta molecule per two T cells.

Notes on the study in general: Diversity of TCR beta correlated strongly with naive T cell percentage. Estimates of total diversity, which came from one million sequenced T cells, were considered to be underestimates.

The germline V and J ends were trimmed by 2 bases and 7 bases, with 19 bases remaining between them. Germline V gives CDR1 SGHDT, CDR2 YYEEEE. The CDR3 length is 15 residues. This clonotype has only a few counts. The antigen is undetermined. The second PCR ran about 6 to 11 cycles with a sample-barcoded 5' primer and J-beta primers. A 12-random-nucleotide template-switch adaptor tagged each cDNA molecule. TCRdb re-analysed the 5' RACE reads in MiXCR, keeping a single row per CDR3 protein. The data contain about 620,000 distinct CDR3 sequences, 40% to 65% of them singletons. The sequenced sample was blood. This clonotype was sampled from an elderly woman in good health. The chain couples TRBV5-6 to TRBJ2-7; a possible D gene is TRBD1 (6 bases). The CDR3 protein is CASSFLGTSLREQYF. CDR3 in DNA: TGTGCCAGCAGCTTCTTAGGGACATCCCTTCGGGAGCAGTACTTC.